The present entry profiles one T cell receptor beta chain with its context. The clone's antigen remains unknown. Qualities for individual bases were not recorded, and no much larger clone is one base off. To sequence the TCRbeta CDR3 region, genomic DNA was isolated from the sorted cells. The immunoSEQ Assay was used for sequencing of TCRbeta CDR3 regions. TCRdb retrieved this table from immuneACCESS and kept in-frame rearrangements only. Not all clones are present; in checked studies, unresolved V genes account for under half, and no reason is known for the remainder. The sample has tens of thousands of clones on record, 80% of them singletons. Together, the top ten hold 6% to 7% of the sample. The source of the sample is a study of OX40 agonist ivuxolimab in advanced cancers. At the level of the whole study: Ivuxolimab, which targeted the costimulatory receptor OX40 (CD134), was an agonistic, fully human IgG2 monoclonal antibody. Intravenous ivuxolimab was administered to patients every 2 weeks at six dose levels: 0.01, 0.1, 0.3, 1.5, 3 and 10 mg/kg. Of the roughly 52 dose-escalation patients, hepatocellular carcinoma was present in about 20, melanoma in roughly 15, renal cell carcinoma in 9 and head and neck cancer in 9. In the dose-escalation cohort, 82.7% of patients were male, and the mean age was 60 years with a range of roughly 20 to 80. Patients were allowed to have had prior anti-PD-1, anti-PD-L1 or anti-CTLA-4 therapy, and approximately 41% of the dose-escalation patients had previously received checkpoint inhibitors. Three dose-escalation patients achieved partial responses, one with hepatocellular carcinoma and two with cutaneous melanoma. The point of sequencing TCRbeta in the periphery was to test whether ivuxolimab changed TCR sequence diversity and drove clonal T-cell expansion. The paper reports the monotherapy dose-escalation portion (N of about 50 patients) of the phase I ivuxolimab trial.

What the study reported, not specific to this receptor: At doses of 0.1 to 3.0 mg/kg, clonal expansion of both CD4+ and CD8+ blood T cells was observed from baseline to week 6. Antigen specificity was not determined for the clonally expanded peripheral T cells. Low levels of normalized T-cell clonal expansion were also seen in some nonresponding patients. In the 0.1-3.0 mg/kg groups, partial responders were among the patients with the lowest normalized peripheral clonal expansion, particularly in CD8+ T cells. On average, CD8+ T cells showed more expanded clones than CD4+ T cells after ivuxolimab.

The trial excluded patients who had a history of autoimmune disease or who were on systemic immunosuppression. Peripheral blood for TCR sequencing was drawn from every dose cohort at baseline, at cycle 4 day 1 and at cycle 7 day 1. Samples came from an open-label, multicenter, first-in-human phase I dose-escalation trial of ivuxolimab. Adults with locally advanced or metastatic head and neck squamous cell, hepatocellular, melanoma or renal cell carcinoma were enrolled in the trial. Before TCR sequencing, CD4+ T cells and CD8+ T cells were sorted from peripheral blood as separate populations. The sequencing used CD4+ or CD8+ T cells sorted from blood, collected in a trial of the OX40 agonist ivuxolimab. The source is an adult with an advanced solid tumor such as melanoma, head and neck, liver or kidney cancer.

The CDR3 amino acid sequence is: CASSQGERQGSGANVLTF. The nucleotides are TGCGCCAGCAGCCAAGGTGAAAGACAAGGCTCTGGGGCCAACGTCCTGACTTTC. The sequence links TRBV4-1 to TRBJ2-6, with an unclear D gene assignment. The CDR3, cysteine through phenylalanine, is 18 amino acids long. The read is trimmed to its CDR3 DNA, 54 bases read in frame from base 1. Trimming takes 1 base from V and 0 bases from J, and the germline ends sit 13 bases apart. Taken from the germline V gene, the CDR1 and CDR2 loops are MGHRA and YSYEKL.